Described below is a single T cell receptor (beta chain) sequence and its context. Its antigen is undetermined. This entry comes from a study of cytomegalovirus exposure and HLA in healthy donors. PCR primers comprised 60 Vbeta and 13 Jbeta primers. The method was immunoSEQ multiplex PCR; TCRdb's version includes in-frame clones alone and lacks a portion of them. The data show 200,000 to 250,000 clones, 75% to 85% seen once. CDR1 and CDR2 from the germline V gene are LNHNV and YYDKDF (reference sequence). The CDR3 length is 17 residues. V was clipped by 0 bases and J by 4 bases; unmatched bases: 6. General study results and limits: Analysis was carried out at a later point, and it linked a missense DCLRE1C variant to TCR beta V- and J-gene trimming.

The source of this sequence is a girl aged 10-17 years in good health and CMV-seronegative. The gene calls are TRBV15 and TRBJ2-1; 10 bases match TRBD2. Sequencing used PBMCs. The CDR3 loop reads CATSRDRGLANYNEQFF. CDR3 nucleotides: TGTGCCACCAGCAGAGATCGGGGACTAGCGAATTACAATGAGCAGTTCTTC. Drawing the rest from reference TRBV15 and TRBJ2-1, the complete variable domain is DAMVIQNPRYQVTQFGKPVTLSCSQTLNHNVMYWYQQKSSQAPKLLFHYYDKDFNNEADTPDNFQSRRPNTSFCFLDIRSPGLGDTAMYLCATSRDRGLANYNEQFFGPGTRLTVL.